This TCR beta chain was obtained from a study of T cell repertoires in cytomegalovirus infection (dated by TCRdb to between 2019 and 2020). About the full investigation: Alongside well-studied HLA-B-restricted epitopes, the peptide stimulations were aimed at recently identified HLA-C-restricted CMV epitopes, whose presentation resists viral immunomodulation. The HLA type of each donor mattered for the analysis, because public TCR beta signatures pointed to carriage of CMV infection along with the matching HLA type.

As for this clonotype: Its antigen target is currently unknown. No quality values exist for individual bases; no much larger clone is one base distant.

Data came from an Illumina HiSeq 1500. TCRdb's own reprocessing of the public reads used fastp at Q25 and MiXCR and kept productive beta chains. Entries are consolidated by CDR3 protein sequence, retaining the most common genes and DNA. The sample has approximately 770,000 distinct CDR3 sequences on record, around 29% of them singletons. The ten largest account for around 13% of the sample. This specimen's treatment or condition label, interpreted: in vitro stimulation with specific CMV peptide epitopes to enrich CMV-specific T cells. What the work shows at the level of the full study, not this receptor alone: In both this cohort and an independent cohort of several hundred donors, the cumulative frequency of public TCR beta family members distinguished carriers of CMV infection plus the relevant HLA type. The ex vivo response was dominated by HLA-C-restricted CMV-specific TCR beta clonotypes, and the single most frequent clonotype in two of eight donors was supplied by these HLA-C-restricted clonotypes.

From the cysteine through the phenylalanine, the CDR3 covers 15 amino acids. Kept here is only the CDR3 DNA, which spans 45 bases and is read in frame from base 1. Trimming takes 2 bases from V and 6 bases from J, and the germline ends sit 16 bases apart. Taken from the germline V gene (reference sequence), the CDR1 and CDR2 loops are MNHEY and SMNVEV. This clonotype was obtained from a human donor in good health (CMV status not recorded). Some clones in this sample may be carry-over from other donors' samples. The source was cultured CD8+ T cells from PBMCs, collected from culture after CMV antigen stimulation. The rearrangement combines TRBV27 with TRBJ1-2; confidence is insufficient to name the D gene. The CDR3: CASSLRARRPHGYTF. Here is the DNA: TGTGCCAGCAGTTTAAGGGCTCGCAGACCTCATGGCTACACCTTC.